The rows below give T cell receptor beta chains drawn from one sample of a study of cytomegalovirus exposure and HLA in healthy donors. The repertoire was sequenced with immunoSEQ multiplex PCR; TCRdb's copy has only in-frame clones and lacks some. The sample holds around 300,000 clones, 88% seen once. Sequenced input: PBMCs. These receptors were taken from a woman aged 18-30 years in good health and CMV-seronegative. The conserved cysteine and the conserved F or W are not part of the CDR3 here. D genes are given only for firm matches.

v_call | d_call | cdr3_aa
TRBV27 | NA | ASSSLSYEQY
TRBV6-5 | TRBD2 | ASSYVAGPTDTQY
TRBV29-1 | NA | SAVPRISTEAF
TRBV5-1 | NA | ASVRGPHWDTEAF
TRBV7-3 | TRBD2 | ASSPSGSSYEQY
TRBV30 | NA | AWSVRGILAEKLF
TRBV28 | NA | ASSPTDVGQPQH
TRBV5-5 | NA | ASSLKVQGNYGYT
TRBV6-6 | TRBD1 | ASSVQGMNTEAF
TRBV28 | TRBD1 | ASTGTVSSYEQY
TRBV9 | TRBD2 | ASSVGGSVLETQY
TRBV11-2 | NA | ASSLKSNYGYT
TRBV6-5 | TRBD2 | ASSYSGLAGGDTQY
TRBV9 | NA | ASGVGGEQF
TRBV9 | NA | ASSVGQFNEQF
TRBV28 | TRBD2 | ASSQTSGRSTGELF
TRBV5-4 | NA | ASSLEGIYEQY
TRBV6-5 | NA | ASSAEGSGIEKLF
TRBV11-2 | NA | ASSTWDYPGGLYEQY
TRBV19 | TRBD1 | ASSIVLGRTGGGANTGELF